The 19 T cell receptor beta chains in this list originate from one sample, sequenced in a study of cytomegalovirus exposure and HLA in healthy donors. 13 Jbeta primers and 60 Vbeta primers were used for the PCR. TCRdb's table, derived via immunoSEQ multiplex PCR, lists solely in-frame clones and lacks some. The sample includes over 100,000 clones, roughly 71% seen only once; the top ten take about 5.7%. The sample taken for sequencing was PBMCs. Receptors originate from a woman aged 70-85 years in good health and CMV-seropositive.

CDR3 in amino acids: CASSQDLAGNQPQHF. For the CDR3, the DNA is TGCGCCAGCAGCCAAGATCTGGCAGGCAATCAGCCCCAGCATTTT. This sequence joins TRBV4-1 and TRBJ1-5; D gene uncertain. Germline CDR1 is MGHRA and CDR2 is YSYEKL. The CDR3 runs to 15 residues. V was cut by 0 bases and J by 2 bases, with 8 bases left in between.

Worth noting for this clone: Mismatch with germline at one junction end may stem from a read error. The CDR3 here is CSSSLNRESGYTF. In DNA, the CDR3 is TGTTCCAGCAGCTTAAACAGGGAGTCCGGCTACACCTTC. The chain joins TRBV7-9 to TRBJ1-2, with D perhaps matching TRBD1 (6 bases). This CDR3 comprises 13 residues. Germline V lookup: CDR1 SEHNR, CDR2 FQNEAQ (reference sequence).

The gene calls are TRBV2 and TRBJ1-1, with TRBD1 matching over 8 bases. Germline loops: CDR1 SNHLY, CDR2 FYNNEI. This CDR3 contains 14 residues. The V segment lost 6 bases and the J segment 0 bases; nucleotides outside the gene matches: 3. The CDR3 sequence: CASRNRGMNTEAFF. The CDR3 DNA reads TGTGCCAGCAGAAACAGGGGGATGAACACTGAAGCTTTCTTT.

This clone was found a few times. The CDR3 spells CAISDWRVNTEAFF. Here the CDR3 DNA reads TGTGCCATCAGTGATTGGAGGGTGAACACTGAAGCTTTCTTT. The chain has TRBV10-3 and TRBJ1-1; D ambiguous. Germline V gene data show CDR1 as ENHRY and CDR2 as SYGVKD. The CDR3 spans 14 residues. V was clipped by 3 bases and J by 0 bases, with 8 bases between them.

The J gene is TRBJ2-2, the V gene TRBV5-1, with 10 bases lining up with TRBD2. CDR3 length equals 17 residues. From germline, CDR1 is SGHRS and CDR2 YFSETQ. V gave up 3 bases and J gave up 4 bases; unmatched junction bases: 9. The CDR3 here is CASSWLAGGQGTGELFF. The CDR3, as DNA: TGCGCCAGCAGCTGGTTAGCGGGGGGCCAGGGCACCGGGGAGCTGTTTTTT.

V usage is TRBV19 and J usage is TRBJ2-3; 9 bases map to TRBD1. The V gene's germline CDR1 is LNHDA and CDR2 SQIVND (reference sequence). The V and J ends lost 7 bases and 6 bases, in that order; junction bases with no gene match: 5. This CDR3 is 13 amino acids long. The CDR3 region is CASKRTGVDTQYF. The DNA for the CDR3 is TGTGCCAGTAAAAGGACAGGGGTGGATACGCAGTATTTT. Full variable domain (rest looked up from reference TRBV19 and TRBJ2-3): DGGITQSPKYLFRKEGQNVTLSCEQNLNHDAMYWYRQDPGQGLRLIYYSQIVNDFQKGDIAEGYSVSREKKESFPLTVTSAQKNPTAFYLCASKRTGVDTQYFGPGTRLTVL.

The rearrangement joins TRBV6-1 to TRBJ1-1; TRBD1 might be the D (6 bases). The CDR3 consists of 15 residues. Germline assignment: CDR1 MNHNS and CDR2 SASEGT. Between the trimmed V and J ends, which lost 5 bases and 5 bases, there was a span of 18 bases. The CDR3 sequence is CASSFEQGVRTEAFF. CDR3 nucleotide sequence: TGTGCCAGCAGTTTCGAACAGGGAGTTCGAACTGAAGCTTTCTTT.

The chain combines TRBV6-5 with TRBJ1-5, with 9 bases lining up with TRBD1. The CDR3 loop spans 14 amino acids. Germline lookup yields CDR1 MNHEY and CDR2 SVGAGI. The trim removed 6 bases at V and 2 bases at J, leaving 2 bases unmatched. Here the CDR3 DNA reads TGTGCCAGCAGCCGGACAGGGGGCAATCAGCCCCAGCATTTT. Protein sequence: CASSRTGGNQPQHF.

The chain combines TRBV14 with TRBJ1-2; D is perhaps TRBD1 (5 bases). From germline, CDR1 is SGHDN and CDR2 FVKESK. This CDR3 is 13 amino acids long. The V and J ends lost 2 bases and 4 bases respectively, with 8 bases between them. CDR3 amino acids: CASSQNRRYGYTF. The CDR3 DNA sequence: TGTGCCAGCAGCCAAAACAGGCGCTATGGCTACACCTTC.

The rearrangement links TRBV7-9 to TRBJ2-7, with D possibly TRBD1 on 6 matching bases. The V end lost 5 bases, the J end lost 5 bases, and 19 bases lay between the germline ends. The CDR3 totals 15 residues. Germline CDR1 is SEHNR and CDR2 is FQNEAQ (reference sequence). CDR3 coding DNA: TGTGCCAGCAGCCCAGGGGTGGGCAGGGGCAACGAGCAGTACTTC. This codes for CASSPGVGRGNEQYF. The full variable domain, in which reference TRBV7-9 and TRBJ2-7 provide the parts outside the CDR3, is DTGVSQNPRHKITKRGQNVTFRCDPISEHNRLYWYRQTLGQGPEFLTYFQNEAQLEKSRLLSDRFSAERPKGSFSTLEIQRTEQGDSAMYLCASSPGVGRGNEQYFGPGTRLTVT.

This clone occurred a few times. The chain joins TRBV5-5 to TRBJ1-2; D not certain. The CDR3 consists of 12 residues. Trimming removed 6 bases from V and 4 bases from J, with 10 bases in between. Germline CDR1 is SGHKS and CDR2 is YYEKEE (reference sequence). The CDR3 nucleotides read TGTGCCAGCATCGCGGCAGCCTATGGCTACACCTTC. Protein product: CASIAAAYGYTF.

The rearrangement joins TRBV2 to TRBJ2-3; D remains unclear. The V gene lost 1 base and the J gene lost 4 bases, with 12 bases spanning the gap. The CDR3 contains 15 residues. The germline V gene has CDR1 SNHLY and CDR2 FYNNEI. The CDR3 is CASSEEVIAPDTQYF. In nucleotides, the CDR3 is TGTGCCAGCAGTGAAGAGGTGATAGCTCCAGATACGCAGTATTTT.

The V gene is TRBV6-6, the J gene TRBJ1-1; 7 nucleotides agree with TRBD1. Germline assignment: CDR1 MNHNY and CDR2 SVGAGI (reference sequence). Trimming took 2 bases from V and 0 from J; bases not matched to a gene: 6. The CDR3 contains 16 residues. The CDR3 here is CASSYPTGNLNTEAFF. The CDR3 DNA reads TGTGCCAGCAGTTACCCGACAGGGAACTTGAACACTGAAGCTTTCTTT.

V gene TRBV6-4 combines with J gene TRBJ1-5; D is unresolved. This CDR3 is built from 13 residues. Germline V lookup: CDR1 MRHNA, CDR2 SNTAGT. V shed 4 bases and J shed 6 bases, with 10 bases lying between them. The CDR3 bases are TGTGCCAGCAGTGGGGAGGAGGGTCAGCCCCAGCATTTT. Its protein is CASSGEEGQPQHF.

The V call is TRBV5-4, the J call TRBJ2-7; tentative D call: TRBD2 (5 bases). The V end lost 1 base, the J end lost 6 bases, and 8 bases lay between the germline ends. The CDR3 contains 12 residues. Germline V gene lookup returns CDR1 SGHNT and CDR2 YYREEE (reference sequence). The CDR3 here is CASSLRGPEQYF. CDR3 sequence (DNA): TGTGCCAGCAGCTTGCGGGGTCCCGAGCAGTACTTC.

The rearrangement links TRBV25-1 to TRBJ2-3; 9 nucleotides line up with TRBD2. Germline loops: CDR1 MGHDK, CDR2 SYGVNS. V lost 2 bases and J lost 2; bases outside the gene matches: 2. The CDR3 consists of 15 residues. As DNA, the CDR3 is TGTGCCAGCAGTGAACTAGCGGGGACCACAGATACGCAGTATTTT. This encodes CASSELAGTTDTQYF.

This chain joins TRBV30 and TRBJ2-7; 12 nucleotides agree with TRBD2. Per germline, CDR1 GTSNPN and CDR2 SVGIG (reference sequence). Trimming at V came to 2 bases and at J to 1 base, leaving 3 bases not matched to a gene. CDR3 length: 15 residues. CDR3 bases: TGTGCCTGGAGTCCTAGCGGGGGGGCTTCCTACGAGCAGTACTTC. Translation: CAWSPSGGASYEQYF.

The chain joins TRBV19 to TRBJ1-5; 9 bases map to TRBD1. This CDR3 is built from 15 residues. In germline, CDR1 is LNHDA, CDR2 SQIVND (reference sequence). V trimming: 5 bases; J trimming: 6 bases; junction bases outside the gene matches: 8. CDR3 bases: TGTGCCAGTAGTGCGACAGGGGGAGCAAGTCAGCCCCAGCATTTT. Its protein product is CASSATGGASQPQHF.

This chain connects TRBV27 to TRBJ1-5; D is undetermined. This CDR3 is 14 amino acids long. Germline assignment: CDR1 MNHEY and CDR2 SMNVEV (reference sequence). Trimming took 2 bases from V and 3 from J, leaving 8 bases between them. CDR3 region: CASSLQSANQPQHF. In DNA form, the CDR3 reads TGTGCCAGCAGTTTACAGTCCGCCAATCAGCCCCAGCATTTT.